This passage covers 28 T cell receptor beta chains from one sample sequenced in a study of cytomegalovirus exposure and HLA in healthy donors. PCR was performed using 60 Vbeta and 13 Jbeta primers. The assay was immunoSEQ multiplex PCR, and TCRdb's table has in-frame clones only and misses some. The repertoire holds roughly 160,000 clones, roughly 71% seen once, with more than 1.3% in the top ten. Sequences were obtained from PBMCs. Receptors were obtained from a girl aged 5-17 years in good health and CMV-seronegative.

This clone came up a few times. The chain recombines TRBV9 with TRBJ1-2, with D possibly being TRBD1 (5 bases). Trimming left V 1 base short and J 7 bases short, with 11 bases between. Germline-derived CDR1 and CDR2 are SGDLS and YYNGEE. The CDR3 is 13 amino acids. The CDR3 protein is CASSVQGLSGYTF. The CDR3 DNA sequence: TGTGCCAGCAGCGTACAGGGTCTCTCTGGCTACACCTTC.

The chain is built from TRBV10-3 and TRBJ2-1; the match to TRBD2 covers 14 bases. CDR3 length: 16 residues. CDR1 and CDR2 (germline): ENHRY, SYGVKD. Trimming at V came to 7 bases and at J to 7 bases, leaving 9 bases not matched to a gene. CDR3 loop: CAIKTTSGGVENEQFF. The CDR3 DNA sequence: TGTGCCATCAAGACGACTAGCGGGGGGGTGGAGAATGAGCAGTTCTTC.

This chain links TRBV19 with TRBJ1-3; 8 bases match TRBD1. The V and J ends lost 9 bases and 2 bases, in that order; junction bases with no gene match: 6. CDR3 size: 14 residues. Germline V gene sequence: CDR1 LNHDA, CDR2 SQIVND (reference sequence). The CDR3 here is CASRTGNAGNTIYF. In nucleotides, the CDR3 is TGTGCCAGCCGGACAGGGAATGCTGGAAACACCATATATTTT. Drawing the rest from reference TRBV19 and TRBJ1-3, the complete variable domain is DGGITQSPKYLFRKEGQNVTLSCEQNLNHDAMYWYRQDPGQGLRLIYYSQIVNDFQKGDIAEGYSVSREKKESFPLTVTSAQKNPTAFYLCASRTGNAGNTIYFGEGSWLTVV.

The chain employs TRBV28 and TRBJ1-1; TRBD1 agrees at 10 bases. The CDR3 extends over 13 amino acids. The J segment lost 8 bases and the V segment lost 5 bases, leaving 5 bases of the junction unmatched. Germline values: CDR1 MDHEN, CDR2 SYDVKM. The CDR3 sequence is CASSPPDRGEAFF. As DNA, the CDR3 is TGTGCCAGCAGTCCTCCGGACAGGGGGGAAGCTTTCTTT. Looking up the rest from reference TRBV28 and TRBJ1-1 gives the full variable domain: DVKVTQSSRYLVKRTGEKVFLECVQDMDHENMFWYRQDPGLGLRLIYFSYDVKMKEKGDIPEGYSVSREKKERFSLILESASTNQTSMYLCASSPPDRGEAFFGQGTRLTVV.

This clone has just a few counts. Here the CDR3 DNA reads TGTGCCACCGACAGGTTAGCCTACAATGAGCAGTTCTTC. Translated: CATDRLAYNEQFF. The chain uses TRBV7-9 and TRBJ2-1; tentatively, D is TRBD1 (6 bases). CDR1 is SEHNR, CDR2 FQNEAQ, per germline (reference sequence). CDR3 length: 13 amino acids. Trimming left V 10 bases short and J 2 bases short, with 12 bases between.

Only a few counts were recorded for this clone. This chain connects TRBV30 to TRBJ2-6; no firm D call. The CDR3 totals 15 residues. V was clipped by 0 bases and J by 1 base, with 7 bases between them. CDR1 and CDR2 (germline): GTSNPN, SVGIG (reference sequence). The CDR3 DNA is TGTGCCTGGAGTGTAGAGCCGTCTGGGGCCAACGTCCTGACTTTC. Translation: CAWSVEPSGANVLTF.

The CDR3 DNA reads TGTGCCAGCAGGATCCCGGGACAGGGCAATCAGCCCCAGCATTTT. This sequence encodes CASRIPGQGNQPQHF. V and J are TRBV28 and TRBJ1-5, with TRBD1 identical over 8 bases. Germline trimming cut 6 bases from V and 2 bases from J; bases unmatched to any gene: 6. This CDR3 is 15 amino acids long. CDR1 MDHEN and CDR2 SYDVKM come from the germline V gene.

A word on this clone: One end of the junction fails to match germline, which may point to a read error. The chain employs TRBV25-1 and TRBJ1-1; the D gene is possibly TRBD1 (6 bases). The CDR3 is 14 residues long. Germline assignment: CDR1 MGHDK and CDR2 SYGVNS. The CDR3 loop reads CVSSAGGRNTEAFF. For the CDR3, the DNA is TGTGTCAGCAGTGCTGGGGGCCGGAACACTGAAGCTTTCTTT.

V gene TRBV4-1 combines with J gene TRBJ1-1; 8 nucleotides line up with TRBD1. The CDR3 length is 15 residues. Germline-derived CDR1 and CDR2 are MGHRA and YSYEKL. The V segment lost 3 bases and the J segment 1 base; nucleotides outside the gene matches: 4. For the CDR3, the DNA is TGCGCCAGCAGCCAGGACAGGGTTTCGAACACTGAAGCTTTCTTT. It specifies CASSQDRVSNTEAFF.

A single count supports this clone. Germline is not matched at one junction end, which may reflect a read error. The chain combines TRBV4-2 with TRBJ1-1, with D possibly matching TRBD1 (6 bases). From germline, CDR1 is LGHNA and CDR2 YNFKEQ. This CDR3 comprises 15 residues. The CDR3 region has the DNA TGTGCCAGCAGCCAAGAAGTCCAGGGGAACTCTGAAGCTTTCTTT. Its protein product is CASSQEVQGNSEAFF.

In its sample, this clone was seen a few times. This chain links TRBV2 with TRBJ1-5; 8 bases align to TRBD1. CDR3 length: 14 amino acids. Trimming at V came to 3 bases and at J to 5 bases, leaving 3 bases not matched to a gene. The germline CDR1 and CDR2 sequences are SNHLY and FYNNEI. The CDR3 DNA reads TGTGCCAGCAGTGAGGGGACAGGATATCAGCCCCAGCATTTT. It translates to CASSEGTGYQPQHF.

This sequence joins TRBV7-8 and TRBJ1-5; 9 bases align to TRBD1. Per germline, CDR1 SGHVS and CDR2 FQNEAQ. Trimming removed 5 bases from V and 7 bases from J; junction bases left unmatched: 6. CDR3 size: 14 residues. The CDR3 sequence is CASSPGTGRQPQHF. CDR3 in DNA: TGTGCCAGCAGCCCGGGGACAGGGAGACAGCCCCAGCATTTT.

The V and J genes are TRBV7-2 and TRBJ1-2; possible D gene TRBD1, 5 bases. The V gene lost 1 base and the J gene lost 4 bases, with 10 bases spanning the gap. The CDR3 has 14 residues. Germline loops: CDR1 SGHTA, CDR2 FQGNSA. The CDR3 loop is CASSLDTGPYGYTF. The CDR3 nucleotides read TGTGCCAGCAGCTTAGATACAGGACCCTATGGCTACACCTTC.

The chain couples TRBV21-1 to TRBJ1-6; the table's D call, TRBD1, was not checked against the DNA. TRBV21-1 is a documented pseudogene. The CDR3 spans 16 residues. The CDR3: CASSSGRQGENSPLHF. CDR3 DNA: TGTGCCAGCTCGTCGGGCCGGCAGGGGGAGAATTCACCCCTCCACTTT.

The chain joins TRBV7-2 to TRBJ2-6; no clear D gene. The V end lost 5 bases, the J end lost 2 bases, and 10 bases lay between the germline ends. Germline CDR1 SGHTA, CDR2 FQGNSA. This CDR3 has 15 residues. This CDR3 is CASSPSPPGANVLTF. CDR3 in DNA: TGTGCCAGCAGCCCCTCCCCCCCTGGGGCCAACGTCCTGACTTTC. Supplemented by reference TRBV7-2 and TRBJ2-6, the full variable domain reads GAGVSQSPSNKVTEKGKDVELRCDPISGHTALYWYRQSLGQGLEFLIYFQGNSAPDKSGLPSDRFSAERTGGSVSTLTIQRTQQEDSAVYLCASSPSPPGANVLTFGAGSRLTVL.

This chain connects TRBV9 to TRBJ2-2; 12 bases line up with TRBD2. Germline assignment: CDR1 SGDLS and CDR2 YYNGEE. V was clipped by 4 bases and J by 6 bases; unmatched bases: 7. This CDR3 is built from 16 residues. The chain's CDR3 is CASSPPSGGAAGELFF. The CDR3 region has the DNA TGTGCCAGCAGCCCCCCTAGCGGGGGGGCAGCCGGGGAGCTGTTTTTT.

The chain uses TRBV7-9 and TRBJ2-1, with TRBD2 matching 10 bases. Germline trimming cut 1 base from V and 1 base from J; bases unmatched to any gene: 7. The CDR3 spans 18 residues. The germline gives CDR1 SEHNR, CDR2 FQNEAQ (reference sequence). DNA of the CDR3: TGTGCCAGCAGCTTAGGGCTAGCGGGGGCCCGATCCTACAATGAGCAGTTCTTC. Its translation is CASSLGLAGARSYNEQFF.

The genes are TRBV13 and TRBJ2-7; D is undetermined. In germline, CDR1 is PRHDT, CDR2 FYEKMQ (reference sequence). V was shortened by 5 bases and J by 5 bases, with 7 bases between the two germline ends. This CDR3 comprises 11 residues. The CDR3, as DNA: TGTGCCAGCAGCGAGGCTAACGAGCAGTACTTC. Translating gives CASSEANEQYF.

This rearrangement joins TRBV4-1 to TRBJ2-1, with D possibly being TRBD1 (5 bases). CDR3 length equals 13 residues. CDR1 is MGHRA, CDR2 YSYEKL, per germline. Trimming removed 3 bases at V and 10 bases at J, with 13 bases between. DNA of the CDR3: TGCGCCAGCAGCCAGCCAGACAGTCAGGAGCAGTTCTTC. It codes for CASSQPDSQEQFF.

The V call is TRBV5-1, the J call TRBJ1-1; no clear D gene. V lost 2 bases, J lost 4 bases, and 9 bases lay in between. The length of the CDR3 is 13 residues. Germline V gene sequence: CDR1 SGHRS, CDR2 YFSETQ. The CDR3 is CASSFGEFTEAFF. The CDR3 DNA is TGCGCCAGCAGCTTCGGGGAGTTCACTGAAGCTTTCTTT.

This sequence joins TRBV6-5 and TRBJ2-5; 12 positions match TRBD2. This CDR3 has 15 amino acids. V shed 7 bases, J shed 3 bases, and the junction held 6 bases outside the gene matches. CDR1 MNHEY and CDR2 SVGAGI come from the germline V gene. The CDR3 reads CASTYSSGGEETQYF. DNA for the CDR3: TGTGCCAGCACCTATTCTAGCGGGGGGGAAGAGACCCAGTACTTC.

This rearrangement joins TRBV5-1 to TRBJ2-7; perhaps TRBD1 as D (5 bases). Trimming left V 2 bases short and J 2 bases short, with 11 bases between. The CDR3 runs to 14 residues. Germline V gene lookup returns CDR1 SGHRS and CDR2 YFSETQ. As DNA, the CDR3 is TGCGCCAGCAGCTTTCTAGGACAAGCCTACGAGCAGTACTTC. Its protein is CASSFLGQAYEQYF.

The V call is TRBV19, the J call TRBJ2-3; 9 positions agree with TRBD2. This CDR3 is 16 amino acids long. V shed 5 bases, J shed 2 bases, and the junction held 8 bases outside the gene matches. CDR1 and CDR2 from the germline V gene are LNHDA and SQIVND (reference sequence). Here the CDR3 DNA reads TGTGCCAGTAGTGTGCTGACTAGCGGTGACACAGATACGCAGTATTTT. Its translation: CASSVLTSGDTDTQYF.

The chain has TRBV18 and TRBJ1-1; D may be TRBD1 (6 bases). V was cut by 3 bases and J by 5 bases, with 16 bases left in between. CDR1 is KGHSH and CDR2 is LQKENI in the germline V gene. CDR3 size: 15 residues. The CDR3 loop reads CASSPWTEGRTEAFF. CDR3 DNA sequence: TGTGCCAGCTCACCCTGGACAGAAGGAAGGACTGAAGCTTTCTTT. The whole variable domain, filled in from reference TRBV18 and TRBJ1-1, reads NAGVMQNPRHLVRRRGQEARLRCSPMKGHSHVYWYRQLPEEGLKFMVYLQKENIIDESGMPKERFSAEFPKEGPSILRIQQVVRGDSAAYFCASSPWTEGRTEAFFGQGTRLTVV.

This chain uses TRBV29-1 with TRBJ2-5; D possibly corresponds to TRBD2 (6 bases). CDR3 length: 15 amino acids. From germline, CDR1 is SQVTM and CDR2 ANQGSEA. V was shortened by 7 bases and J by 1 base, with 19 bases between the two germline ends. The CDR3: CSAGRRGSGQETQYF. The DNA for the CDR3 is TGCAGCGCCGGGCGGAGGGGATCGGGCCAAGAGACCCAGTACTTC.

The chain employs TRBV7-3 and TRBJ1-6, with D perhaps TRBD1 (6 bases). Trimming left V 5 bases short and J 7 bases short, with 15 bases between. This CDR3 has 15 amino acids. Germline CDR1 SGHTA, CDR2 FQGTGA. The CDR3 here is CASSVLGGHNSPLHF. DNA of the CDR3: TGTGCCAGCAGCGTACTAGGGGGACACAATTCACCCCTCCACTTT.

The chain recombines TRBV7-9 with TRBJ1-1, with 7 bases lining up with TRBD1. CDR3 length: 12 residues. With V trimmed by 5 bases and J by 9 bases, 6 bases remained unmatched. In germline, CDR1 is SEHNR, CDR2 FQNEAQ (reference sequence). Here the CDR3 reads CASSPPTGKAFF. The CDR3 coding sequence is TGTGCCAGCAGCCCCCCGACAGGGAAAGCTTTCTTT.

Worth noting for this clone: One junction end disagrees with the germline gene, perhaps due to a read error. The gene calls are TRBV6-5 and TRBJ1-5, with a weak D call TRBD1 (5 bases). The germline V gene encodes CDR1 MNHEY and CDR2 SVGAGI. This CDR3 has 15 amino acids. The CDR3 nucleotides are TGTGCCAGCAGTTCAGGGCGAGCGGGCAATAAGCCCCAGCATTTT. It encodes CASSSGRAGNKPQHF.